Listed here are 14 T cell receptor beta chains from one sample, sequenced in a study of blood T cell repertoires in COVID-19. Sequenced by immunoSEQ multiplex PCR; TCRdb stores in-frame clones only, minus some. The data show around 300,000 clones, roughly 90% seen once. Sequenced: peripheral blood. Receptor source: a woman aged 35 to 49 who had recovered from COVID-19.

V and J are TRBV6-2 or TRBV6-3 and TRBJ2-7, with TRBD2 identical over 7 bases. V was clipped by 6 bases and J by 4 bases; unmatched bases: 9. Germline lookup yields CDR1 MNHEY and CDR2 SVGEGT. CDR3 length: 14 amino acids. Here the CDR3 DNA reads TGTGCCAGCAGCCTGTCGGGAGGTCCTTACGAGCAGTACTTC. Its protein is CASSLSGGPYEQYF.

V and J are TRBV27 and TRBJ2-1; a possible D gene is TRBD2 (6 bases). V was trimmed by 8 bases and J by 3 bases, leaving 11 bases between them. The CDR3 is 13 amino acids. Germline values: CDR1 MNHEY, CDR2 SMNVEV (reference sequence). This CDR3 reads CASRTGGYNEQFF. CDR3 nucleotides: TGTGCCAGCCGGACCGGGGGCTACAATGAGCAGTTCTTC.

This chain connects TRBV19 to TRBJ1-1, with D possibly TRBD1 on 6 matching bases. The CDR3 has 12 amino acids. The V end lost 7 bases, the J end lost 4 bases, and 10 bases lay between the germline ends. Germline CDR1 reads LNHDA; CDR2 reads SQIVND (reference sequence). The CDR3, as DNA: TGTGCCAGTACCTCGGACAGCACTGAAGCTTTCTTT. Amino acids: CASTSDSTEAFF.

The chain carries TRBV18 and TRBJ2-6, with D uncertain. V was cut by 3 bases and J by 1 base, with 4 bases left in between. CDR1 is KGHSH and CDR2 is LQKENI in the germline V gene. The CDR3 is 14 residues long. The CDR3 coding sequence is TGTGCCAGCTCACCCGGGTCTGGGGCCAACGTCCTGACTTTC. Its translation is CASSPGSGANVLTF.

The chain couples TRBV21-1 to TRBJ2-5; the table's D call TRBD2 went unverified against the DNA. TRBV21-1 is a pseudogene locus. The CDR3 runs to 18 residues. This CDR3 reads CASSKGLAGGRTGETQYF. CDR3 nucleotide sequence: TGTGCCAGCTCAAAGGGTCTAGCTGGGGGGAGGACGGGAGAGACCCAGTACTTC.

The CDR3 DNA is TGCGCCAGCAGCCAAGCCGCCCCACGGACAGTGATCTCCTACGAGCAGTACTTC. Translated, it gives CASSQAAPRTVISYEQYF. The V and J genes are TRBV4-1 and TRBJ2-7; weak D call: TRBD1 (6 bases). The CDR3 totals 18 residues. Trimming removed 1 base at V and 0 bases at J, with 19 bases between. Germline assignment: CDR1 MGHRA and CDR2 YSYEKL.

A note on this clone: Other DNA sequences in the sample encode the same CDR3. The chain recombines TRBV5-1 with TRBJ2-3; 11 bases agree with TRBD2. The CDR3 totals 14 residues. Germline V gene lookup returns CDR1 SGHRS and CDR2 YFSETQ. Unmatched junction bases numbered 2, after V lost 4 bases and J lost 4 bases. The DNA for the CDR3 is TGCGCCAGCAGCCTTAGCGGGAGGGCAGATACGCAGTATTTT. This translates into CASSLSGRADTQYF.

V usage is TRBV30 and J usage is TRBJ1-5, with a possible D match to TRBD1 (5 bases). Deletions cut 1 base from V and 2 bases from J, with 12 bases between. In germline, CDR1 is GTSNPN, CDR2 SVGIG (reference sequence). The CDR3 loop spans 15 amino acids. CDR3 sequence (DNA): TGTGCCTGGAGTGAGGGAGGGGCGGGCAATCAGCCCCAGCATTTT. Protein sequence: CAWSEGGAGNQPQHF.

This sequence joins TRBV27 and TRBJ2-4; D gene unclear. The CDR3 runs to 13 residues. Trimming stripped 5 bases from V and 1 base from J, with 6 bases between. Per germline, CDR1 MNHEY and CDR2 SMNVEV (reference sequence). The CDR3 coding sequence is TGTGCCAGCAGTGCCGGGGCCAAAAACATTCAGTACTTC. The encoded protein is CASSAGAKNIQYF.

The rearrangement links TRBV9 to TRBJ2-7; the D gene is possibly TRBD2 (5 bases). This CDR3 region has 15 residues. Per the germline V gene, CDR1 is SGDLS and CDR2 is YYNGEE. Trimming shortened V by 0 bases and J by 4 bases, and 14 bases separated the two germline ends. DNA of the CDR3: TGTGCCAGCAGCGTAGGGGCGGGTCCGGGTTACGAGCAGTACTTC. This gives the protein CASSVGAGPGYEQYF.

This clone was seen a few times. This sequence joins TRBV19 and TRBJ1-5; 8 nucleotides align to TRBD1. V gave up 4 bases and J gave up 1 base; unmatched junction bases: 9. Per the germline V gene, CDR1 is LNHDA and CDR2 is SQIVND (reference sequence). The CDR3 covers 17 residues. CDR3 DNA sequence: TGTGCCAGTAGTAGGCTGCAGGGGGCCGTGAGCAATCAGCCCCAGCATTTT. As protein: CASSRLQGAVSNQPQHF.

The rearrangement links TRBV15 to TRBJ2-1; D gene ambiguous. The CDR3 has 15 residues. Germline V gene data show CDR1 as LNHNV and CDR2 as YYDKDF (reference sequence). V was trimmed by 3 bases and J by 0 bases, leaving 9 bases between them. DNA for the CDR3: TGTGCCACCAGCAGGGAGAGGAGCTCCTACAATGAGCAGTTCTTC. It specifies CATSRERSSYNEQFF.

The J gene is TRBJ2-1, the V gene TRBV30; 13 bases line up with TRBD2. V trimming: 0 bases; J trimming: 1 base; junction bases outside the gene matches: 0. In germline, CDR1 is GTSNPN, CDR2 SVGIG (reference sequence). The CDR3 is made up of 16 amino acids. This chain's CDR3 is CAWSVGLAGSYNEQFF. CDR3 nucleotide sequence: TGTGCCTGGAGTGTGGGACTAGCGGGATCCTACAATGAGCAGTTCTTC. Together with reference TRBV30 and TRBJ2-1, the CDR3 gives the full variable domain: SQTIHQWPATLVQPVGSPLSLECTVEGTSNPNLYWYRQAAGRGLQLLFYSVGIGQISSEVPQNLSASRPQDRQFILSSKKLLLSDSGFYLCAWSVGLAGSYNEQFFGPGTRLTVL.

There are a few counts of this clone. The V and J genes are TRBV2 and TRBJ2-2; D is ambiguous. This CDR3 region has 11 residues. V was pared by 7 bases and J by 7 bases, with 7 bases between. The germline gives CDR1 SNHLY, CDR2 FYNNEI. The CDR3 region is CASTGNGELFF. CDR3 coding DNA: TGTGCCAGCACAGGAAACGGGGAGCTGTTTTTT.